Listed below are T cell receptor beta chains from one sample, sequenced in a study of shared clonotypes between healthy human individuals. Only in-frame clones appear in the TCRdb table, and some are missing; sequencing was by immunoSEQ multiplex PCR. The sample includes 950,000 to 1,200,000 clones, approximately 80% of them seen just once. The sample was memory CD4+ T cells from PBMCs. The source of these receptors is a young man in good health. Some clones in this sample may be carry-over from other donors' samples. Both conserved end residues are part of each CDR3. The D gene is left open where the match is weak. The size of a clone is reported for some rows only, either as once, few or many, or as a class for expanded clones.

TRBJ2-1 | TRBD1 | TRBV2 | NA | CASSNRDRAVYNEQFF | TGTGCCAGCAGTAACCGGGACAGGGCAGTCTACAATGAGCAGTTCTTC
TRBJ1-3 | NA | TRBV9 | NA | CASSVGTASMAGNTIYF | TGTGCCAGCAGCGTCGGGACCGCCTCGATGGCTGGAAACACCATATATTTT
TRBJ2-5 | TRBD2 | TRBV27 | NA | CASSKRGAETQYF | TGTGCCAGCAGTAAGCGGGGGGCGGAGACCCAGTACTTC
TRBJ1-2 | NA | TRBV18 | NA | CASSPGHPPLANYGYTF | TGTGCCAGCTCACCGGGACATCCACCCCTGGCTAACTATGGCTACACCTTC
TRBJ2-3 | TRBD1 | TRBV29-1 | NA | CSVVKSRTGAADTQYF | TGCAGCGTTGTAAAGTCCCGGACAGGGGCGGCAGATACGCAGTATTTT
TRBJ1-4 | NA | TRBV5-1 | NA | CASSLGQQSEKLFF | TGCGCCAGCAGCTTGGGACAGCAATCTGAAAAACTGTTTTTT
TRBJ2-2 | TRBD2 | TRBV6-5 | many | CASRKTGTSKGELFF | TGTGCCAGCAGGAAAACCGGGACTAGTAAGGGGGAGCTGTTTTTT
TRBJ2-5 | TRBD2 | TRBV6-1 | NA | CASTAGGSWGETQYF | TGTGCCAGCACGGCGGGCGGGAGTTGGGGGGAGACCCAGTACTTC
TRBJ2-7 | TRBD1 | TRBV2 | once | CASRVQGPGEQYF | TGTGCCAGCAGAGTACAGGGGCCTGGAGAGCAGTACTTC
TRBJ1-5 | TRBD1 | TRBV28 | NA | CASALGGTGSFQPQHF | TGTGCCAGCGCCCTAGGCGGGACAGGGAGTTTCCAGCCCCAGCATTTT
TRBJ1-2 | TRBD1 | TRBV6-1 | once | CASRVEGQGNYGYTF | TGTGCCAGCAGGGTTGAAGGACAGGGTAACTATGGCTACACCTTC
TRBJ2-3 | NA | TRBV28 | NA | CASSFVGGGADTQYF | TGTGCCAGCAGTTTCGTAGGAGGAGGCGCAGATACGCAGTATTTT
TRBJ1-1 | TRBD1 | TRBV10-1 | many | CATGGQGRMGTEAFF | TGCGCCACCGGGGGACAGGGTCGTATGGGCACTGAAGCTTTCTTT
TRBJ1-2 | TRBD1 | TRBV28 | NA | CASHGGTGDRSRYGYTF | TGTGCCAGTCACGGGGGGACAGGGGATCGCTCGCGCTATGGCTACACCTTC
TRBJ2-7 | TRBD2 | TRBV6-5 | NA | CASSYSGLAGRNEQYF | TGTGCCAGCAGTTACTCAGGACTAGCGGGGCGAAACGAGCAGTACTTC
TRBJ1-1 | NA | TRBV9 | NA | CASSRDSQNTEAFF | TGTGCCAGCAGCCGCGACAGTCAGAACACTGAAGCTTTCTTT
TRBJ1-5 | TRBD1 | TRBV6-8 | NA | CASNHNVTGAQPQHF | TGTGCCAGCAATCATAACGTCACAGGGGCTCAGCCCCAGCATTTT
TRBJ2-7 | TRBD2 | TRBV7-2 | NA | CASSRLAAARSYEQYF | TGTGCCAGCAGCCGTCTAGCGGCAGCCCGTTCCTACGAGCAGTACTTC
TRBJ2-3 | NA | TRBV5-1 | NA | CASSLVVGRTDTQYF | TGCGCCAGCAGCTTGGTTGTAGGGCGCACAGATACGCAGTATTTT
TRBJ1-1 | NA | TRBV7-6 | NA | CASRPGLNTEAFF | TGTGCCAGCAGGCCAGGGTTGAACACTGAAGCTTTCTTT
TRBJ1-2 | NA | TRBV15 | NA | CATSRDTEDGYTF | TGTGCCACCAGCAGAGATACGGAGGATGGCTACACCTTC
TRBJ1-4 | TRBD1 | TRBV9 | NA | CASSGTGTATNEKLFF | TGTGCCAGCAGCGGGACGGGGACAGCGACTAATGAAAAACTGTTTTTT
TRBJ1-5 | TRBD1 | TRBV28 | NA | CASRWTGNSNQPQHF | TGTGCCAGCAGGTGGACAGGGAACAGCAATCAGCCCCAGCATTTT
TRBJ2-1 | NA | TRBV4-1 | NA | CASSGAGGLYNEQFF | TGCGCCAGCAGCGGTGCCGGGGGCCTCTACAATGAGCAGTTCTTC
TRBJ2-2 | NA | TRBV7-3 | NA | CASSLYGALNAGELFF | TGTGCCAGCAGCTTATATGGGGCACTCAACGCCGGGGAGCTGTTTTTT
TRBJ2-2 | NA | TRBV7-9 | once | CASSADGPNTGELFF | TGTGCCAGCAGCGCAGACGGCCCGAACACCGGGGAGCTGTTTTTT
TRBJ2-1 | TRBD2 | TRBV7-9 | NA | CASSFTSGSSSYNEQFF | TGTGCCAGCAGCTTTACTAGCGGTTCGAGCTCCTACAATGAGCAGTTCTTC
TRBJ2-1 | NA | TRBV10-2 | few | CASSGLISYNEQFF | TGCGCCAGCAGTGGCTTGATCTCCTACAATGAGCAGTTCTTC
TRBJ2-7 | TRBD1 | TRBV6-1 | NA | CASSEFDRGYEQYF | TGTGCCAGCAGTGAATTTGACAGGGGTTACGAGCAGTACTTC
TRBJ2-1 | NA | TRBV5-1 | NA | CASSLAGAGLNEQFF | TGCGCCAGCAGCTTGGCTGGGGCAGGGCTTAATGAGCAGTTCTTC
TRBJ2-1 | NA | TRBV7-2 | NA | CASSSLYEQFF | TGTGCCAGCAGCTCTCTCTATGAGCAGTTCTTC
TRBJ2-3 | NA | TRBV28 | NA | CASISVGKADTQYF | TGTGCCAGCATCTCCGTAGGGAAAGCAGATACGCAGTATTTT
TRBJ1-5 | NA | TRBV18 | NA | CASSSGGNQPQHF | TGTGCCAGCTCCTCCGGGGGGAATCAGCCCCAGCATTTT
TRBJ2-7 | TRBD2 | TRBV2 | once | CASRARRLAGGDEQYF | TGTGCCAGCAGAGCCCGTAGACTAGCGGGAGGTGACGAGCAGTACTTC
TRBJ2-2 | TRBD1 | TRBV6-6 | NA | CASSVRGGGTGELFF | TGTGCCAGCAGCGTCCGAGGGGGCGGCACCGGGGAGCTGTTTTTT
TRBJ2-3 | TRBD2 | TRBV4-1 | NA | CASSQSIAGVYADTQYF | TGCGCCAGCAGCCAATCAATAGCGGGAGTTTATGCAGATACGCAGTATTTT
TRBJ1-5 | TRBD1 | TRBV30 | NA | CAWSFQTGGNQPQHF | TGTGCCTGGAGTTTCCAGACAGGGGGCAATCAGCCCCAGCATTTT
TRBJ1-4 | NA | TRBV19 | NA | CASSLDSRKLFF | TGTGCCAGTAGCCTGGACAGTCGAAAACTGTTTTTT
TRBJ2-3 | NA | TRBV7-2 | NA | CASSLGTGSDTQYF | TGTGCCAGCAGCTTAGGGACGGGGTCAGATACGCAGTATTTT
TRBJ1-6 | NA | TRBV4-1 | NA | CASSQDPGADSPLHF | TGCGCCAGCAGCCAAGACCCAGGGGCGGATTCACCCCTCCACTTT
TRBJ2-5 | TRBD2 | TRBV7-2 | NA | CASSTRAIWERGGQETQYF | TGTGCCAGCAGCACTAGGGCCATATGGGAGCGGGGTGGCCAAGAGACCCAGTACTTC
TRBJ2-5 | NA | TRBV5-1 | NA | CASSLSPLVQETQYF | TGCGCCAGCAGCTTGTCTCCGTTGGTCCAAGAGACCCAGTACTTC
TRBJ2-3 | TRBD2 | TRBV9 | many | CASSVGSGRPDTQYF | TGTGCCAGCAGCGTGGGAAGCGGGAGACCAGATACGCAGTATTTT
TRBJ1-1 | NA | TRBV19 | NA | CASILVPGGEAFF | TGTGCCAGTATCCTAGTGCCGGGGGGCGAAGCTTTCTTT
TRBJ2-7 | TRBD1 | TRBV14 | NA | CASSSRDRGREQYF | TGTGCCAGCAGCAGCCGGGACAGGGGGCGCGAGCAGTACTTC